The rows below give T cell receptor beta chains drawn from one sample of a study of human T cells and chemical hapten exposure. TCRdb fed the RACE reads into MiXCR, producing one record per CDR3 protein. The sample yields tens of thousands of distinct CDR3 sequences, 9.5% to 12% seen once. The source material was whole blood, sampled in connection with sensitization to the hapten diphenylcyclopropenone (DPC). The receptors derive from a woman in her 30s with alopecia areata. Some clones in this sample may be carry-over from other donors' samples. The CDR3 runs from the conserved cysteine through the conserved F or W. The D gene is left open where the match is weak. Clone size appears in some rows only: once, few, many, or a class for an expanded clone.

D	size	V	J	DNA	CDR3
NA	NA	TRBV19	TRBJ2-1	TGTGCCAGTAGTATGGGGGGCTATGAGCAGTTCTTC	CASSMGGYEQFF
NA	many	TRBV5-1	TRBJ1-1	TGCGCCAGCAGCTTGAGGGACGAGGGCACTGAAGCTTTCTTT	CASSLRDEGTEAFF
NA	NA	TRBV9	TRBJ2-5	TGTGCCAGCAGCGTAGGGCCAGGGGAATGGCGGATAAAAGAGACCCAGTACTTC	CASSVGPGEWRIKETQYF
NA	few	TRBV6-2/TRBV6-3	TRBJ1-1	TGTGCCAGCAGTTACCCCCGCAGGCCTGGGACTGAAGCTTTCTTT	CASSYPRRPGTEAFF
NA	few	TRBV20-1	TRBJ2-3	TGCAGTGCTAGAACTAGCACAGATACGCAGTATTTT	CSARTSTDTQYF
NA	NA	TRBV6-6	TRBJ2-7	TGTGCCAGCAGTTACCGCCCCATCAGGGTAAGCTCCTACGAGCAGTACTTC	CASSYRPIRVSSYEQYF
NA	few	TRBV11-2	TRBJ2-5	TGTGCCAGCACCTCCGCGCGGGAGACCCAGTACTTC	CASTSARETQYF
NA	NA	TRBV7-2	TRBJ1-2	TGTGCCAGCAGCTTAGATTTAGGGTCGAAGGGCTACACCTTC	CASSLDLGSKGYTF
NA	NA	TRBV28	TRBJ1-6	TGTGCCAGCAGTGAAAATTCACCCCTCCACTTT	CASSENSPLHF
NA	NA	TRBV28	TRBJ1-6	TGTGCCACGACCGGGGGGACTCCCCGGGTTAATTCACCCCTCCACTTT	CATTGGTPRVNSPLHF
NA	few	TRBV6-1	TRBJ1-6	TGTGCCAGCAGTGACAGGAGATTTAATTCACCCCTCCACTTT	CASSDRRFNSPLHF